These 6 T cell receptor beta chains were sequenced from one sample in a study of a mutant IDH1 vaccine in newly diagnosed glioma. Their cognate antigens are unknown. Method: immunoSEQ multiplex PCR; TCRdb's copy keeps in-frame clones and lacks some. The sample comprises tens of thousands of clones, around four fifths of which are singletons, and about 4.1% rests with the top ten. Time point indicated: week 35, safety follow-up. Every single dose of the vaccine, 300 ug of mutant IDH1 20-mer peptide, came with topical imiquimod. The sample was PBMCs, taken from a glioma patient whose treatment included an IDH1 peptide vaccine. These receptors were taken from a man aged 30-40 years with glioma.

About this clone: One junction end disagrees with the germline gene, perhaps due to a read error. This chain links TRBV28 with TRBJ1-6, with 7 bases aligning to TRBD1. From germline, CDR1 is MDHEN and CDR2 SYDVKM. This CDR3 contains 15 residues. The DNA for the CDR3 is TGTGCCAGCAGTTTATCGGCAGGGGGTAATCCACCCCTCCACTTT. This sequence encodes CASSLSAGGNPPLHF.

This chain links TRBV5-6 with TRBJ2-1; D is undetermined. CDR3 size: 14 residues. Trimming removed 0 bases at V and 4 bases at J, with 8 bases between. Germline values: CDR1 SGHDT, CDR2 YYEEEE. This chain's CDR3 is CASSLAPQYNEQFF. Written as DNA, the CDR3 is TGTGCCAGCAGCTTGGCCCCACAGTACAATGAGCAGTTCTTC.

V gene TRBV5-8 combines with J gene TRBJ2-7, with 9 bases matching TRBD2. Germline-derived CDR1 and CDR2 are SGHTS and YDEGEE. Unmatched junction bases numbered 6, after V lost 0 bases and J lost 5 bases. This CDR3 region has 15 residues. The CDR3 sequence: CASSLEGVAGDEQYF. CDR3 nucleotide sequence: TGTGCCAGCAGCTTGGAAGGGGTAGCGGGGGACGAGCAGTACTTC.

This clone was detected once. The gene calls are TRBV9 and TRBJ1-6; 7 bases are shared with TRBD1. The length of the CDR3 is 16 residues. Trimming removed 4 bases from V and 7 bases from J; junction bases left unmatched: 11. The germline V gene has CDR1 SGDLS and CDR2 YYNGEE. The CDR3: CASSIQTGIGNSPLHF. As DNA, the CDR3 is TGTGCCAGCAGCATCCAGACAGGGATCGGGAATTCACCCCTCCACTTT.

V and J are TRBV5-1 and TRBJ1-3; D uncertain. The CDR3 sequence is 15 residues long. Trimming removed 0 bases at V and 0 bases at J, with 7 bases between. CDR1 SGHRS and CDR2 YFSETQ come from the germline V gene. For the CDR3, the DNA is TGCGCCAGCAGCTTGGGGGTTTACTCTGGAAACACCATATATTTT. It yields the protein CASSLGVYSGNTIYF.

The chain combines TRBV5-5 with TRBJ2-1; possibly TRBD2 for D (5 bases). V lost 4 bases, J lost 3 bases, and 8 bases lay in between. The CDR3 has 13 amino acids. Germline values: CDR1 SGHKS, CDR2 YYEKEE (reference sequence). CDR3 protein: CASSSRDYNEQFF. CDR3 nucleotide sequence: TGTGCCAGCAGCAGCCGGGACTACAATGAGCAGTTCTTC. The variable domain in full, with the rest retrieved from reference TRBV5-5 and TRBJ2-1, is DAGVTQSPTHLIKTRGQQVTLRCSPISGHKSVSWYQQVLGQGPQFIFQYYEKEERGRGNFPDRFSARQFPNYSSELNVNALLLGDSALYLCASSSRDYNEQFFGPGTRLTVL.